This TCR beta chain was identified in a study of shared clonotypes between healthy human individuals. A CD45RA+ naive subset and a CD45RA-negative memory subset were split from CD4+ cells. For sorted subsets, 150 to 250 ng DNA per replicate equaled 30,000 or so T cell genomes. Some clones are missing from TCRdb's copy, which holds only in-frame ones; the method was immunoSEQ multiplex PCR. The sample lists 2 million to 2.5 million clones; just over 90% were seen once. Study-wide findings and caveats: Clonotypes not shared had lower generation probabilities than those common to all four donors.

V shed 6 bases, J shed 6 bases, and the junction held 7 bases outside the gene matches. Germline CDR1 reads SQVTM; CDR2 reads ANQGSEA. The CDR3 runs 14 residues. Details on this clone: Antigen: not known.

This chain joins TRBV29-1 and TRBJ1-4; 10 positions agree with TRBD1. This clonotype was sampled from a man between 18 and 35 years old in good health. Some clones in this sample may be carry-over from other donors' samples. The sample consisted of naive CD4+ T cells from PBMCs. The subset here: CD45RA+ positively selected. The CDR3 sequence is CSVTRDRGYEKLFF. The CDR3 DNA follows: TGCAGCGTCACCCGGGACAGGGGATATGAAAAACTGTTTTTT.